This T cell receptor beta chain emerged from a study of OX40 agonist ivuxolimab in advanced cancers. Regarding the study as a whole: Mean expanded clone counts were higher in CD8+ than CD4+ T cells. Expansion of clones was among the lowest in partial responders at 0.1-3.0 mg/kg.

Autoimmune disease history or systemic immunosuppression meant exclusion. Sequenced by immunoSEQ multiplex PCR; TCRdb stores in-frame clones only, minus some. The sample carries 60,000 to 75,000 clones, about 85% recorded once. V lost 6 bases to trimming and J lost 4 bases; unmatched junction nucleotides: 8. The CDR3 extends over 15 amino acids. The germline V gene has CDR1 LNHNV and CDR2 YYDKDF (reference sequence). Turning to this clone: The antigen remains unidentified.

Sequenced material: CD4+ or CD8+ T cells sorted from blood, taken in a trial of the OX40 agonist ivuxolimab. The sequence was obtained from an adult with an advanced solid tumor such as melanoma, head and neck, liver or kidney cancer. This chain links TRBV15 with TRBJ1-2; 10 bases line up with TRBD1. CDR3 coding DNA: TGTGCCACCAGAGGGGACAGGGGCTTTCTCTATGGCTACACCTTC. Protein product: CATRGDRGFLYGYTF.